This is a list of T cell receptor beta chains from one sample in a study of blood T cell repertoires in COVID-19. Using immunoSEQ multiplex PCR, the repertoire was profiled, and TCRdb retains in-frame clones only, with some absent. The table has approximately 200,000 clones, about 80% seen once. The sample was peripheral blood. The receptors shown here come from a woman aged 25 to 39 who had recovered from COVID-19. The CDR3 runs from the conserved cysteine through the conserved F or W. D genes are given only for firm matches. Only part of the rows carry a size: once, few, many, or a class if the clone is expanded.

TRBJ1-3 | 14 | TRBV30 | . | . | CAWSVLTGGNTIYF | TGTGCCTGGAGTGTACTCACGGGAGGAAACACCATATATTTT
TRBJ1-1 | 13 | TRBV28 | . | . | CASSLRRDTEAFF | TGTGCCAGCAGTTTACGACGGGACACTGAAGCTTTCTTT
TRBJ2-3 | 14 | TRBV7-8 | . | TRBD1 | CASSLDRVTDTQYF | TGTGCCAGCAGTTTGGACAGGGTCACAGATACGCAGTATTTT
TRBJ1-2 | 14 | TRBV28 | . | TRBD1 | CASRLTGVGYGYTF | TGTGCCAGCAGGTTGACAGGGGTCGGCTATGGCTACACCTTC
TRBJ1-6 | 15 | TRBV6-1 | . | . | CASSEARGFNSPLHF | TGTGCCAGCAGTGAAGCCCGGGGTTTTAATTCACCCCTCCACTTT
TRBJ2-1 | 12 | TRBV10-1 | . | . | CASSDPGNEQFF | TGCGCCAGCAGTGACCCGGGGAATGAGCAGTTCTTC
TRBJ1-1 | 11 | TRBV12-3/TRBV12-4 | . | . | CASSRGTEAFF | TGTGCCAGCAGTCGGGGCACTGAAGCTTTCTTT
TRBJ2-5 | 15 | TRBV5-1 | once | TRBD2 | CASSGTSGAQETQYF | TGCGCCAGCAGCGGGACTAGCGGAGCTCAAGAGACCCAGTACTTC
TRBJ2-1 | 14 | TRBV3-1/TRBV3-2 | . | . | CASSLLLSYNEQFF | TGTGCCAGCAGCCTCCTCCTCTCCTACAATGAGCAGTTCTTC
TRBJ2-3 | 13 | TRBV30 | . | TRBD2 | CAWSVLAGDTQYF | TGTGCCTGGAGTGTACTAGCGGGGGATACGCAGTATTTT
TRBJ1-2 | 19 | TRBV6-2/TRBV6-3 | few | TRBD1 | CASSSIPRTGLGFYYGYTF | TGTGCCAGCAGCTCCATCCCTCGGACAGGCCTCGGATTTTACTATGGCTACACCTTC
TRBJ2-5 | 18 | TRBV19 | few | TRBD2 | CASSRGLAGGRYQETQYF | TGTGCCAGTAGTAGGGGACTAGCGGGAGGGAGGTACCAAGAGACCCAGTACTTC
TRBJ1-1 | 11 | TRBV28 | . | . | CASSSLTEAFF | TGTGCCAGCAGTTCTCTAACTGAAGCTTTCTTT
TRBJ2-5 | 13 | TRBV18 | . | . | CASSPAVQETQYF | TGTGCCAGCTCGCCAGCGGTCCAAGAGACCCAGTACTTC
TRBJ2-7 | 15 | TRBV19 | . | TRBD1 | CASSLPGQGDGEQYF | TGTGCCAGTAGTCTCCCGGGACAGGGTGACGGCGAGCAGTACTTC
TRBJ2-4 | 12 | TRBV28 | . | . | CASSPEITAAYF | TGTGCCAGCAGCCCAGAGATTACAGCCGCCTACTTC
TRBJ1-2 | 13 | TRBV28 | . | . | CASSHRYNYGYTF | TGTGCCAGCAGTCACCGGTATAACTATGGCTACACCTTC
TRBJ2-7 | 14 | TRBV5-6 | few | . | CASSLGETVYEQYF | TGTGCCAGCAGCTTGGGAGAAACAGTTTACGAGCAGTACTTC